Shown below are 6 T cell receptor beta chains from a single sample sequenced in a study of memory CD4+ T cells and cytomegalovirus serostatus. The repertoire was sequenced with immunoSEQ multiplex PCR; TCRdb's copy has only in-frame clones and lacks some. The table has about 44,000 clones, 79% seen once. Single viable CD3+CD4+CD8-CD45RO+ cells were sorted as the memory CD4+ T cells. The sample taken for sequencing was memory CD4+ T cells from blood. These receptors originate from an adult in good health and CMV-seronegative.

The V and J genes are TRBV29-1 and TRBJ2-1; tentatively, D is TRBD1 or TRBD2 (6 bases each). This CDR3 is 14 amino acids long. Trimming cost V 7 bases and J 0 bases, with 13 bases left between them. Germline V lookup: CDR1 SQVTM, CDR2 ANQGSEA. Written as DNA, the CDR3 is TGCAGCGCCGAGGGGGGTAGCTCCTACAATGAGCAGTTCTTC. It is translated as CSAEGGSSYNEQFF.

The rearrangement links TRBV7-9 to TRBJ2-5, with 9 nucleotides matching TRBD2. Germline V lookup: CDR1 SEHNR, CDR2 FQNEAQ (reference sequence). V gave up 1 base and J gave up 1 base; unmatched junction bases: 10. CDR3 size: 18 residues. CDR3 nucleotides: TGTGCCAGCAGCTTAGAGGTCAGCCGACTAGCGGTCCAAGAGACCCAGTACTTC. Translation: CASSLEVSRLAVQETQYF.

The table lists this clone with a few counts. The chain is built from TRBV29-1 and TRBJ2-2, with D hard to call. The CDR3 runs to 11 residues. The V gene lost 2 bases and the J gene lost 6 bases, with 4 bases spanning the gap. The V gene's germline CDR1 is SQVTM and CDR2 ANQGSEA. For the CDR3, the DNA is TGCAGCGTTGAAAGGGCCGGGGAGCTGTTTTTT. Its protein is CSVERAGELFF.

The gene calls are TRBV7-2 and TRBJ2-6; D is undetermined. Deletions cut 2 bases from V and 0 bases from J, with 5 bases between. Germline V CDR1 and CDR2: SGHTA, FQGNSA. The CDR3 is made up of 15 amino acids. CDR3 nucleotides: TGTGCCAGCAGCTTACTGTCCTCTGGGGCCAACGTCCTGACTTTC. Protein sequence: CASSLLSSGANVLTF.

The chain combines TRBV7-6 with TRBJ1-2; perhaps TRBD1 as D (5 bases). The CDR3 is 13 amino acids. The V end was cut by 5 bases, the J end by 2 bases, with 9 bases between. CDR1 is SGHVS, CDR2 FNYEAQ, per germline. The CDR3 DNA reads TGTGCCAGCAGCCCCCAGGGAAACTATGGCTACACCTTC. Residues: CASSPQGNYGYTF.

A word on this clone: Relative to the germline gene, one junction end is altered; a read error may explain this. This rearrangement joins TRBV7-7 to TRBJ1-1, with TRBD1 identical over 12 bases. Germline CDR1 reads SSHAT; CDR2 reads FNYEAQ (reference sequence). The CDR3 has 13 amino acids. CDR3 nucleotides: TGTGCTAGCAGCCCCGGGACAGGGGGCGAAGCTTTCTTT. This translates into CASSPGTGGEAFF.